This T cell receptor (beta chain) was sequenced for a study of cytomegalovirus exposure and HLA in healthy donors. Study-wide points: Most TCRs appeared rarely, but some public TCRs recurred in many donors. Exclusion applied to some V segments, including TRBV6-2 and TRBV6-3, as they were indistinguishable. The authors later found HLA-associated TCR beta chains more clonally expanded than equally common others.

Primers for the PCR totalled 60 Vbeta and 13 Jbeta. Produced via immunoSEQ multiplex PCR; TCRdb's table is partial and in-frame only. The table records 90,000 to 130,000 clones, approximately 80% of them present only once. Note on this clone: Its antigen is unidentified.

This CDR3 has 12 amino acids. Germline CDR1 and CDR2: SNHLY and FYNNEI. Trimming stripped 7 bases from V and 6 bases from J, with 12 bases between. The sequencing sample was made of PBMCs. The origin of this receptor is a woman in her twenties or thirties in good health and CMV-seronegative. V usage is TRBV2 and J usage is TRBJ1-2; D unresolved. The DNA for the CDR3 is TGTGCCAGCACCGAGCTGTCGAATGGCTACACCTTC. It is translated as CASTELSNGYTF.